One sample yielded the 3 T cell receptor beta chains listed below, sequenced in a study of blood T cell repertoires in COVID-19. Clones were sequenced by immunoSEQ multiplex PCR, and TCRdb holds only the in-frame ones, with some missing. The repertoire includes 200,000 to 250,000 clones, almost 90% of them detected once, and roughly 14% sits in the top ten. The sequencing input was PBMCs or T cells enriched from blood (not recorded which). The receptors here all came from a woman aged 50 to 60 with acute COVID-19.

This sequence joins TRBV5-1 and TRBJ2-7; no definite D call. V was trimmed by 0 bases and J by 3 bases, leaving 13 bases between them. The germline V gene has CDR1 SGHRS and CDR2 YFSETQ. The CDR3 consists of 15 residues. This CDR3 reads CASSLAVLRNYEQYF. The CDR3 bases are TGCGCCAGCAGCTTGGCCGTGCTACGAAACTACGAGCAGTACTTC.

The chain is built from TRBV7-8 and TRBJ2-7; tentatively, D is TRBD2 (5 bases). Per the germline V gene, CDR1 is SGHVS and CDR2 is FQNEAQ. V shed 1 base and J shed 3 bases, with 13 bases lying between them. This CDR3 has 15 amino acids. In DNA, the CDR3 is TGTGCCAGCAGCTTAGTCTCGGGAAAAGACTACGAGCAGTACTTC. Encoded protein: CASSLVSGKDYEQYF. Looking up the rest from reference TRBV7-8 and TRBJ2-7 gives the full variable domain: GAGVSQSPRYKVAKRGQDVALRCDPISGHVSLFWYQQALGQGPEFLTYFQNEAQLDKSGLPSDRFFAERPEGSVSTLKIQRTQQEDSAVYLCASSLVSGKDYEQYFGPGTRLTVT.

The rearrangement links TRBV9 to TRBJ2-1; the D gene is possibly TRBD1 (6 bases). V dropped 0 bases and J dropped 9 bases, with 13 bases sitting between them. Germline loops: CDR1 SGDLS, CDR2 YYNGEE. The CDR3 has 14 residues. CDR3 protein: CASSVVTGPGEQFF. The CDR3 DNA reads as TGTGCCAGCAGCGTAGTTACAGGGCCGGGTGAGCAGTTCTTC. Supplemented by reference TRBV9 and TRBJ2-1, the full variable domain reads DSGVTQTPKHLITATGQRVTLRCSPRSGDLSVYWYQQSLDQGLQFLIQYYNGEERAKGNILERFSAQQFPDLHSELNLSSLELGDSALYFCASSVVTGPGEQFFGPGTRLTVL.